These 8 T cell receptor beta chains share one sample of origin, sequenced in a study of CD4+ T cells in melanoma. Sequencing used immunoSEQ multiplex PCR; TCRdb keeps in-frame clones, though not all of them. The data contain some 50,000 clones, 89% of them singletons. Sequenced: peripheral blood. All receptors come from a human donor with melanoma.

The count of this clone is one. The CDR3 DNA is TGTGCCAGCAGCTTAGATGGGACTTCCTACAATGAGCAGTTCTTC. It yields the protein CASSLDGTSYNEQFF. The gene calls are TRBV11-3 and TRBJ2-1; a weak D match, TRBD2 (6 bases). V lost 0 bases and J lost 1, with 7 bases in between. The length of the CDR3 is 15 residues. Germline values: CDR1 SGHNT, CDR2 YENEEA.

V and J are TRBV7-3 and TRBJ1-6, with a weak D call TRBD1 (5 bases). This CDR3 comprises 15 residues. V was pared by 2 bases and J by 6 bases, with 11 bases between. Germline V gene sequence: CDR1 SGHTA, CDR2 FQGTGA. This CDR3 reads CASSLSGQPNSPLHF. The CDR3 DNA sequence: TGTGCCAGCAGCTTATCTGGACAACCTAATTCACCCCTCCACTTT.

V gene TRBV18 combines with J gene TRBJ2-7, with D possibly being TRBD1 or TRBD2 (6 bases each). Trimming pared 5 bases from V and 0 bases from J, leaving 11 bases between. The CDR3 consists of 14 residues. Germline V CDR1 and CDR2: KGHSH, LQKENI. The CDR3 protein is CASSSGADSYEQYF. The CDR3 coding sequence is TGTGCCAGCTCATCGGGGGCCGACTCCTACGAGCAGTACTTC.

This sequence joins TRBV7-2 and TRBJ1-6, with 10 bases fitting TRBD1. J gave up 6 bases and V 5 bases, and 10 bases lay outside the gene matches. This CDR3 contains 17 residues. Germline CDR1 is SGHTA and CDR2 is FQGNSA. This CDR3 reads CASSGRTGGDSNSPLHF. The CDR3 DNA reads TGTGCCAGCAGCGGGCGGACAGGGGGTGATTCTAATTCACCCCTCCACTTT.

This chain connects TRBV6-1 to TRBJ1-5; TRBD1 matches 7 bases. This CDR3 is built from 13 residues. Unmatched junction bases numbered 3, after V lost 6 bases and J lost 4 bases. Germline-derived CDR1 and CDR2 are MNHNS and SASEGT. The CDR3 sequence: CASRDRRNQPQHF. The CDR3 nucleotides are TGTGCCAGCAGGGACAGGCGGAATCAGCCCCAGCATTTT.

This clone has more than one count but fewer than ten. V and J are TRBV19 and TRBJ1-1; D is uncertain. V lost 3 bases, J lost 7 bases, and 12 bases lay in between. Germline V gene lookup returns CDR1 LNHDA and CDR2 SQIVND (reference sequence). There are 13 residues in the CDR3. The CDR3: CASSIGVGSEAFF. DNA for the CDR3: TGTGCCAGTAGTATTGGGGTGGGGAGTGAAGCTTTCTTT. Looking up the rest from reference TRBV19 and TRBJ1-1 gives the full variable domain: DGGITQSPKYLFRKEGQNVTLSCEQNLNHDAMYWYRQDPGQGLRLIYYSQIVNDFQKGDIAEGYSVSREKKESFPLTVTSAQKNPTAFYLCASSIGVGSEAFFGQGTRLTVV.

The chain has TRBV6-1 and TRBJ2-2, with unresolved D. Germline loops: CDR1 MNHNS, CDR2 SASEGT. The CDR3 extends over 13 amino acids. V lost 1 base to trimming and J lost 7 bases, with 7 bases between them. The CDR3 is CASSEEGGGELFF. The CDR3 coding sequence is TGTGCCAGCAGTGAAGAAGGTGGCGGGGAGCTGTTTTTT.

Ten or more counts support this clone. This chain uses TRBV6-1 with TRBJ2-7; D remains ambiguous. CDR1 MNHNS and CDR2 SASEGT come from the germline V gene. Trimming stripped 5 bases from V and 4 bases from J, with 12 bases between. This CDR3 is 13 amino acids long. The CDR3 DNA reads TGTGCCAGCAGTCTAAGGCAGTTTTACGAGCAGTACTTC. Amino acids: CASSLRQFYEQYF.